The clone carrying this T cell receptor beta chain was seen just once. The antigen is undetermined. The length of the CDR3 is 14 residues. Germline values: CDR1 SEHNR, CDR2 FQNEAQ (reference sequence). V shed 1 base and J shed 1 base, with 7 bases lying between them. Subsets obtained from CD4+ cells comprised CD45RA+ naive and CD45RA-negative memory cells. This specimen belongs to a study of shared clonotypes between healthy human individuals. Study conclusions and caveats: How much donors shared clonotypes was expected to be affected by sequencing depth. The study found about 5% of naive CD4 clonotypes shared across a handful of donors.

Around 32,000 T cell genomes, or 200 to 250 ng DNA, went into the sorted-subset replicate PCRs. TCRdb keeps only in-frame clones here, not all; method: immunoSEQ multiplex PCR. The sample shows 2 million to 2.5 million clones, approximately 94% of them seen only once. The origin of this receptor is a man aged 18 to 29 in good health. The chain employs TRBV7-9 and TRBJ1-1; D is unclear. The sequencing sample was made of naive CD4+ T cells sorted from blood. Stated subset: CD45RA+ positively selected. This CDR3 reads CASSLGRSNTEAFF. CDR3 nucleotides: TGTGCCAGCAGCTTAGGGCGGTCGAACACTGAAGCTTTCTTT.